The subject of this entry is one T cell receptor beta chain. Its antigen is as yet unknown. Sequencing used immunoSEQ multiplex PCR; TCRdb keeps in-frame clones, though not all of them. The table records about 10,000 clones, about 59% of them present only once. This sample was taken from a study of CD4+ T cells in melanoma. General study results and limits: Diverse differentiation states were reported for melanoma neoantigen-specific CD4+ T cells. A reported correlation linked neoantigen-specific CD4+ T cells to CD8+, macrophage and B cell function.

This receptor was identified in a human donor with melanoma. The specimen sequenced was cells from a culture (not recorded whether cultured in vitro).

The CDR3 loop reads CAWSLVGGGFSNQPQHF. The DNA for the CDR3 is TGTGCCTGGAGCTTGGTAGGGGGGGGATTTAGCAATCAGCCCCAGCATTTT. J is TRBJ1-5 and V is TRBV30, with D tentatively TRBD1 (6 bases). Trimming removed 3 bases at V and 0 bases at J, with 18 bases between. Germline CDR1 reads GTSNPN; CDR2 reads SVGIG (reference sequence). The CDR3 loop spans 17 amino acids.